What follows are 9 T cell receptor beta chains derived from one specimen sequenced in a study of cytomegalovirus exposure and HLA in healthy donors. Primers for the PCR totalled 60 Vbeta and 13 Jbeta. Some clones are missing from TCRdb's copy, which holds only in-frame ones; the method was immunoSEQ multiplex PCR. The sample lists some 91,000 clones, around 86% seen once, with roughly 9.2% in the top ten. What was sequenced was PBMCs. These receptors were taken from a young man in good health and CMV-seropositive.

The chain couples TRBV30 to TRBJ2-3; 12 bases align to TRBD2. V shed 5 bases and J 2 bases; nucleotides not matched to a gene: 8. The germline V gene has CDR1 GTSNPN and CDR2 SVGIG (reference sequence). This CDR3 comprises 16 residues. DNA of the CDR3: TGTGCCTGGGCTGAAGGACTAGCGGGACACACAGATACGCAGTATTTT. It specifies CAWAEGLAGHTDTQYF.

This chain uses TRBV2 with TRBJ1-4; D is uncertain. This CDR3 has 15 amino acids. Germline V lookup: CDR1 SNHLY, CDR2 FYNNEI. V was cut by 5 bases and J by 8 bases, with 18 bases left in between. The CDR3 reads CASSMAQPPREKLFF. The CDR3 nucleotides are TGTGCCAGCAGTATGGCACAACCACCGAGGGAAAAACTGTTTTTT.

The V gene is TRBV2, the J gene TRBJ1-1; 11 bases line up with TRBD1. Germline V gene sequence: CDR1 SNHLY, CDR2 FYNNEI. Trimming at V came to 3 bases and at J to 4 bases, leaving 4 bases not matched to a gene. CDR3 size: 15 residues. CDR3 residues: CASSDGQGASTEAFF. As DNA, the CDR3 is TGTGCCAGCAGTGACGGACAGGGGGCAAGCACTGAAGCTTTCTTT.

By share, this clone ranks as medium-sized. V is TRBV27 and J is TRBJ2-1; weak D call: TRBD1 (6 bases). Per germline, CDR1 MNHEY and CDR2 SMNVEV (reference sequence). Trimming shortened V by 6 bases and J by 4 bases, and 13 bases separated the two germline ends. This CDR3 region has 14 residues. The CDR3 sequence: CASSPGASYNEQFF. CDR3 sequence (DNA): TGTGCCAGCAGCCCAGGGGCTTCGTACAATGAGCAGTTCTTC.

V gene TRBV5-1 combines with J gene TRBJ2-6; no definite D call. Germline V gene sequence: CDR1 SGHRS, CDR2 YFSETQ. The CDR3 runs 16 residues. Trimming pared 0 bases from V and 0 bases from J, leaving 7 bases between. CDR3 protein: CASSLGPYSGANVLTF. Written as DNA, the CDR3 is TGCGCCAGCAGCTTGGGGCCGTACTCTGGGGCCAACGTCCTGACTTTC. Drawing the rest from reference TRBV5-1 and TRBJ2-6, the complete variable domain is KAGVTQTPRYLIKTRGQQVTLSCSPISGHRSVSWYQQTPGQGLQFLFEYFSETQRNKGNFPGRFSGRQFSNSRSEMNVSTLELGDSALYLCASSLGPYSGANVLTFGAGSRLTVL.

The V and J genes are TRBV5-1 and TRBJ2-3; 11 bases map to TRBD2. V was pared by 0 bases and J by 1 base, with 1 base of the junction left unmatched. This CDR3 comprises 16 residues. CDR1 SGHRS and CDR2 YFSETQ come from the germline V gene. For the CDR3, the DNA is TGCGCCAGCAGCTTGGAACTAGCGGGAGGCACAGATACGCAGTATTTT. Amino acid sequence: CASSLELAGGTDTQYF.

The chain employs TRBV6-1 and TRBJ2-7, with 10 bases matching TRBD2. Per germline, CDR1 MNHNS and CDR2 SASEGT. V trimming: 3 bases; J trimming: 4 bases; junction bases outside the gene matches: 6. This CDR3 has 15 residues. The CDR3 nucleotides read TGTGCCAGCAGTGAGGCATTAGCGGGAGGTTACGAGCAGTACTTC. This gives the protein CASSEALAGGYEQYF.

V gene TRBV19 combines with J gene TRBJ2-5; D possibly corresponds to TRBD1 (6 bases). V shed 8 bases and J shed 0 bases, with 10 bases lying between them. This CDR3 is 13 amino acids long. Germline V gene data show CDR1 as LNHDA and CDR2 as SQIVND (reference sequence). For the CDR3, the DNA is TGTGCCAGTGGACAGCTTTACCAAGAGACCCAGTACTTC. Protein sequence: CASGQLYQETQYF.

This CDR3 is CASSDQGNQPQHF. As DNA, the CDR3 is TGTGCCAGCAGCGATCAGGGAAATCAGCCCCAGCATTTT. This chain connects TRBV7-9 to TRBJ1-5; perhaps TRBD1 as D (5 bases). The V and J ends lost 5 bases and 4 bases respectively, with 9 bases between them. Germline V gene sequence: CDR1 SEHNR, CDR2 FQNEAQ (reference sequence). The CDR3 loop spans 13 amino acids. Variable domain in full (rest from reference TRBV7-9 and TRBJ1-5): DTGVSQNPRHKITKRGQNVTFRCDPISEHNRLYWYRQTLGQGPEFLTYFQNEAQLEKSRLLSDRFSAERPKGSFSTLEIQRTEQGDSAMYLCASSDQGNQPQHFGDGTRLSIL.